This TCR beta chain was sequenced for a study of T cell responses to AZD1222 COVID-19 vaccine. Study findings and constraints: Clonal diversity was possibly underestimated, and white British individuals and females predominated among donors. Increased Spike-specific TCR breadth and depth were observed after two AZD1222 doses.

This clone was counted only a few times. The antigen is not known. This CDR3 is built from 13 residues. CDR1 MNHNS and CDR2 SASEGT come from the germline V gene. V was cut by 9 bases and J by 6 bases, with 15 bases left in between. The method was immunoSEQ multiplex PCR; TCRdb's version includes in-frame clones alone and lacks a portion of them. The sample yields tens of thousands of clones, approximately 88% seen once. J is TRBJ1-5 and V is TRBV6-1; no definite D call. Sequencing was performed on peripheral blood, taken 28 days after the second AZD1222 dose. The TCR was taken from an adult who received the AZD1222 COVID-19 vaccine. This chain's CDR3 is CASVAGVSQPQHF. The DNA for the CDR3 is TGTGCCAGTGTAGCCGGGGTCTCTCAGCCCCAGCATTTT.